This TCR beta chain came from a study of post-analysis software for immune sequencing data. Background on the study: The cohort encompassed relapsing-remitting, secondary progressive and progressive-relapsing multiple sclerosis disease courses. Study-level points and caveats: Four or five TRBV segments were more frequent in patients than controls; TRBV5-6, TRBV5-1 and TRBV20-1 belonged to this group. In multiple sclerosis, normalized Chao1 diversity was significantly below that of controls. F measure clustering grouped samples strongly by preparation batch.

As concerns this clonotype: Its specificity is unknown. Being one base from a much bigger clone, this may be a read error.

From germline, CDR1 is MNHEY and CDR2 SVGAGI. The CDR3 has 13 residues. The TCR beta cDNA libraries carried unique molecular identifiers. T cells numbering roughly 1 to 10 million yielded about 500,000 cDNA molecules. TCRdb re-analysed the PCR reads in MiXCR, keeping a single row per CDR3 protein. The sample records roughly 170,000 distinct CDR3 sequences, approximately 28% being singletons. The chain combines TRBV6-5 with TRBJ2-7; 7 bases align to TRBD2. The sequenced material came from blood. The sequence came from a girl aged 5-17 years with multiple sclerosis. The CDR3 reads CASSRGLGNERYF. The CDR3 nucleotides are TGTGCCAGCAGCCGTGGACTAGGAAACGAGCGGTACTTC.